One sample yielded the 12 T cell receptor beta chains listed below, sequenced in a study of CD8 T cells in ankylosing spondylitis (dated by TCRdb to the late 2010s). The full study reports these points: A TCR beta motif made up of several highly homologous amino acid variants appeared to be characteristic of blood from ankylosing spondylitis patients.

These receptors lack a known antigen. The library was generated by 5' RACE. For sequencing, an Illumina HiSeq 2500 was employed. Using fastp at Q25 and MiXCR, TCRdb reprocessed the public reads and kept productive beta chains. For every CDR3 protein sequence, its rows merge into one entry that carries the most common genes and DNA. The sample table holds around 890,000 distinct CDR3 sequences, of which 12% were seen once. About 0.5% of the sample is taken by the ten largest. Sequenced material: blood, either unsorted or a sorted T cell fraction (not recorded which). These receptor sequences come from a male donor with ankylosing spondylitis.

The genes are TRBV5-5 and TRBJ2-7, with TRBD2 matching over 11 bases. Germline loops: CDR1 SGHKS, CDR2 YYEKEE (reference sequence). The CDR3 is 17 amino acids. Germline trimming cut 4 bases from V and 4 bases from J; bases unmatched to any gene: 13. The CDR3 nucleotides are TGTGCCAGCAGCCGTGGGACTAGCGGAGCAGACACTTACGAGCAGTACTTC. Amino acids: CASSRGTSGADTYEQYF.

This clonotype has more than one count but fewer than ten. The chain couples TRBV15 to TRBJ2-3, with 7 nucleotides matching TRBD1. The CDR3 contains 15 residues. The V gene end was trimmed by 1 base and the J gene end by 4 bases; junction bases not matched to a gene: 5. Germline values: CDR1 LNHNV, CDR2 YYDKDF (reference sequence). The CDR3 nucleotides are TGTGCCACCAGCAGAGTCAGGCAGGGGGCAGATACGCAGTATTTT. Protein product: CATSRVRQGADTQYF.

This chain joins TRBV5-1 and TRBJ1-5; weak D call: TRBD1 (5 bases). Trimming stripped 0 bases from V and 0 bases from J, with 7 bases between. Per germline, CDR1 SGHRS and CDR2 YFSETQ. The CDR3 totals 15 residues. The DNA for the CDR3 is TGCGCCAGCAGCTTGGCCGGGGCTAGCAATCAGCCCCAGCATTTT. Its protein is CASSLAGASNQPQHF.

This clonotype was observed a handful of times. The gene calls are TRBV20-1 and TRBJ2-3, with 8 bases that match TRBD2. The J segment lost 2 bases and the V segment lost 1 base, leaving 2 bases of the junction unmatched. CDR3 length: 14 amino acids. The germline CDR1 and CDR2 sequences are DFQATT and SNEGSKA (reference sequence). The CDR3, as DNA: TGCAGTGCTAGAGTAGCGGGAATCACAGATACGCAGTATTTT. It translates to CSARVAGITDTQYF.

This clonotype has more than one count but fewer than ten. The chain couples TRBV12-3 or TRBV12-4 to TRBJ2-2; D may be TRBD2 (5 bases). The CDR3 has 13 residues. V lost 1 base and J lost 7, with 7 bases in between. The CDR3 DNA follows: TGTGCCAGCAGTTTAGGTGGAGGCGGGGAGCTGTTTTTT. Encoded protein: CASSLGGGGELFF.

This clonotype appeared a few times. The chain is built from TRBV12-3 or TRBV12-4 and TRBJ2-4, with no clear D. The CDR3 runs 13 residues. Deletions cut 8 bases from V and 0 bases from J, with 8 bases between. The CDR3 is CASRPLAKNIQYF. The CDR3, as DNA: TGTGCCAGCCGGCCGCTAGCCAAAAACATTCAGTACTTC.

V and J are TRBV2 and TRBJ1-6; D gene ambiguous. This CDR3 contains 13 residues. Trimming took off 4 bases at V and 8 bases at J, with 9 bases between the two ends. Looked up from germline, CDR1 is SNHLY and CDR2 is FYNNEI. For the CDR3, the DNA is TGTGCCAGCAGTGTCCGGTCTGATTCACCCCTCCACTTT. This translates into CASSVRSDSPLHF.

The chain recombines TRBV20-1 with TRBJ1-2, with no clear D. From germline, CDR1 is DFQATT and CDR2 SNEGSKA (reference sequence). This CDR3 spans 13 amino acids. The germline V and J ends were trimmed by 4 bases and 2 bases, with 11 bases remaining between them. The CDR3 region has the DNA TGCAGTGCTACCCCTTATCAGAACTATGGCTACACCTTC. Residues: CSATPYQNYGYTF.

This clonotype was seen a handful of times. The chain has TRBV6-2 or TRBV6-3 and TRBJ2-2; 7 bases fit TRBD1. The CDR3 has 18 residues. Germline CDR1 is MNHEY and CDR2 is SVGEGT. J lost 2 bases, V lost 4 bases, and 13 bases had no gene match. DNA for the CDR3: TGTGCCAGCAGTTTCCCCGGTAGGGACAGCCTAAACACCGGGGAGCTGTTTTTT. Protein: CASSFPGRDSLNTGELFF.

The chain uses TRBV11-2 and TRBJ2-3, with D unresolved. CDR3 length equals 12 residues. Per germline, CDR1 SGHAT and CDR2 FQNNGV. Trimming stripped 6 bases from V and 3 bases from J, with 7 bases between. CDR3 in DNA: TGTGCCAGCAGTCGGAAGACAGATACGCAGTATTTT. This codes for CASSRKTDTQYF.

The rearrangement joins TRBV4-3 to TRBJ1-3, with no clear D. Trimming removed 0 bases from V and 5 bases from J, with 5 bases in between. This CDR3 has 13 amino acids. CDR1 and CDR2 from the germline V gene are LGHNA and YSLEER. The CDR3 loop is CASSQDGRNTIYF. In DNA form, the CDR3 reads TGCGCCAGCAGCCAAGATGGCAGAAACACCATATATTTT.

This clonotype was recorded many times. This sequence joins TRBV12-3 or TRBV12-4 and TRBJ1-2, with D uncertain. Deletions cut 3 bases from V and 5 bases from J, with 10 bases between. The CDR3 covers 13 residues. The CDR3 bases are TGTGCCAGCAGTTTCTCCAACTTTTATGGCTACACCTTC. Translated: CASSFSNFYGYTF.